This T cell receptor (beta chain) was observed in a study of blood T cell repertoires in COVID-19. Some clones are missing from TCRdb's copy, which holds only in-frame ones; the method was immunoSEQ multiplex PCR. In the table there are about 160,000 clones, 90% of which are singletons. This CDR3 contains 16 residues. Germline V CDR1 and CDR2: LNHDA, SQIVND (reference sequence). V gave up 5 bases and J gave up 0 bases, with 13 bases separating them. The receptor comes from a man aged 55 to 70 with active or convalescent COVID-19. The chain uses TRBV19 and TRBJ1-4, with a weak D call TRBD1 (6 bases). The sequenced material came from peripheral blood. CDR3 residues: CASSLTGRATNEKLFF. The CDR3 DNA sequence: TGTGCCAGTAGTCTAACAGGGAGAGCAACTAATGAAAAACTGTTTTTT.